One sample yielded the 17 T cell receptor beta chains listed below, sequenced in a study of blood T cells in healthy people across ages (dated by TCRdb to between 2014 and 2017). Libraries came from 5' RACE. TCRdb shows the sequencer as Illumina HiSeq 2500. The second PCR ran for about 6 to 11 cycles and used a J-beta primer mix along with a sample-barcoded 5' primer. TCRdb cleaned the public reads at Q25 with fastp, built clones with MiXCR and kept in-frame beta chains. One record per CDR3 amino acid sequence lists the most common genes and DNA. In all, the sample holds about 1 million distinct CDR3 sequences, and approximately 26% of those were seen once. Around 0.75% of the sample goes to the ten largest clones. The same data also contributed to another study, on T cells of mothers and their children.

The sample comprised blood. The receptors were sampled from a girl aged 2 to 9 in good health.

There are a few counts of this clonotype. The chain is built from TRBV21-1 and TRBJ2-3. TRBV21-1 is described as a pseudogene. The CDR3 totals 13 residues. DNA for the CDR3: TGTGCCAGCAGCAAAGCGCGTAAAGATACGCAGTATTTT. Amino acid sequence: CASSKARKDTQYF.

This chain connects TRBV4-1 to TRBJ2-4; either TRBD1 or TRBD2 may fit D (5 bases each). V dropped 1 base and J dropped 0 bases, with 10 bases sitting between them. Germline V lookup: CDR1 MGHRA, CDR2 YSYEKL. CDR3 length: 16 residues. CDR3 in amino acids: CASSQASGLAKNIQYF. The CDR3, as DNA: TGCGCCAGCAGCCAAGCTTCGGGGCTAGCCAAAAACATTCAGTACTTC.

The rearrangement uses TRBV27 and TRBJ2-5; 12 positions agree with TRBD2. With 6 bases clipped from V and 5 bases from J, the junction kept 10 bases outside the gene matches. The CDR3 has 16 amino acids. Germline-derived CDR1 and CDR2 are MNHEY and SMNVEV (reference sequence). The CDR3 loop reads CASSPDRTSGAETQYF. The CDR3 DNA is TGTGCCAGCAGCCCCGACCGGACTAGCGGGGCGGAGACCCAGTACTTC.

CDR3 sequence (DNA): TGTGCCAGCAGTCTCGTACGTAACCCTAAAGAGACCCAGTACTTC. It codes for CASSLVRNPKETQYF. V and J are TRBV6-1 and TRBJ2-5; D remains unclear. The CDR3 contains 15 residues. Germline loops: CDR1 MNHNS, CDR2 SASEGT. Trimming removed 5 bases from V and 3 bases from J, with 16 bases in between.

The V gene is TRBV12-3 or TRBV12-4, the J gene TRBJ2-1; 9 nucleotides line up with TRBD1. The CDR3 is 16 residues long. The V gene end was trimmed by 8 bases and the J gene end by 7 bases; junction bases not matched to a gene: 15. The CDR3 nucleotides read TGTGCCAGCGGTTCTACGGGACAGGGAAAAGGGAATGAGCAGTTCTTC. Protein: CASGSTGQGKGNEQFF.

The rearrangement links TRBV9 to TRBJ2-2, with D perhaps matching TRBD1 (6 bases). The V end was cut by 4 bases, the J end by 0 bases, with 13 bases between. Germline V lookup: CDR1 SGDLS, CDR2 YYNGEE. This CDR3 has 16 residues. CDR3 bases: TGTGCCAGCAGCCTTAATACAGGGCCGAACACCGGGGAGCTGTTTTTT. Protein sequence: CASSLNTGPNTGELFF.

This clonotype has more than one count but fewer than ten. The CDR3 DNA reads TGCAGTGCTGCGATTTGGGACAGCTCCTACGAGCAGTACTTC. Amino acid sequence: CSAAIWDSSYEQYF. The gene calls are TRBV20-1 and TRBJ2-7, with TRBD1 identical over 7 bases. This CDR3 is 14 amino acids long. Germline V gene lookup returns CDR1 DFQATT and CDR2 SNEGSKA (reference sequence). Trimming took 5 bases from V and 0 from J; bases not matched to a gene: 7.

CDR3 sequence (DNA): TGTGCCAGCAGCCAAGGTTCACTAGCGGGAGAGGTAGAGACCCAGTACTTC. This gives the protein CASSQGSLAGEVETQYF. This chain links TRBV14 with TRBJ2-5; 11 bases map to TRBD2. The CDR3 totals 17 residues. Germline CDR1 SGHDN, CDR2 FVKESK. Trimming cost V 1 base and J 4 bases; bases outside gene matches: 8.

This chain connects TRBV7-9 to TRBJ2-1; D not certain. Trimming pared 6 bases from V and 10 bases from J, leaving 13 bases between. The CDR3 length is 12 residues. Germline CDR1 SEHNR, CDR2 FQNEAQ (reference sequence). CDR3 amino acids: CASRSPGWEQFF. CDR3 coding DNA: TGTGCCAGCAGATCCCCCGGATGGGAGCAGTTCTTC.

To note about this clonotype: This may be a read error: a much more frequent sequence differs by one nucleotide. The chain combines TRBV20-1 with TRBJ1-1; no firm D call. CDR3 length: 11 amino acids. CDR1 and CDR2 from the germline V gene are DFQATT and SNEGSKA (reference sequence). V was trimmed by 6 bases and J by 0 bases, leaving 5 bases between them. This chain's CDR3 is CSAHLNTEAFF. In DNA form, the CDR3 reads TGCAGTGCCCATTTGAACACTGAAGCTTTCTTT.

This clonotype occurred a few times. V is TRBV9 and J is TRBJ1-1; perhaps TRBD1 as D (6 bases). Germline CDR1 reads SGDLS; CDR2 reads YYNGEE. There are 15 residues in the CDR3. Trimming took off 4 bases at V and 0 bases at J, with 13 bases between the two ends. Here the CDR3 reads CASSMDSLMNTEAFF. The CDR3 nucleotides read TGTGCCAGCAGCATGGACAGCCTGATGAACACTGAAGCTTTCTTT.

This chain connects TRBV20-1 to TRBJ1-6, with D perhaps TRBD1 (5 bases). The CDR3 loop spans 16 amino acids. Germline V gene sequence: CDR1 DFQATT, CDR2 SNEGSKA (reference sequence). With 0 bases removed from V and 10 bases from J, the gap between germline ends came to 19 bases. The CDR3 region is CSARDLNLWTHSPLHF. Here the CDR3 DNA reads TGCAGTGCTAGAGATTTGAACTTATGGACACACTCACCCCTCCACTTT.

This clonotype was observed a handful of times. The V call is TRBV21-1, the J call TRBJ2-3; the table assigns TRBD2, which was not confirmed against the DNA. TRBV21-1 is a documented pseudogene. CDR3 length: 15 residues. CDR3 sequence reads: CASSNGRGHTDTQYF. As DNA, the CDR3 is TGTGCCAGCAGCAACGGGCGGGGTCACACAGATACGCAGTATTTT.

A remark on this clonotype: Mismatch with germline at one junction end may stem from a read error. The rearrangement uses TRBV20-1 and TRBJ2-5; D is tentatively TRBD1 or TRBD2 (5 bases each). The J call may not be correct, given that the DNA end is closer to TRBJ2-1. This CDR3 has 15 amino acids. Germline CDR1 is DFQATT and CDR2 is SNEGSKA (reference sequence). The CDR3 DNA reads as TGCAGTGCTGGAGAAAACCCGCCCGGGGACGATGAGCAGTTCTTC. Translated, it gives CSAGENPPGDDEQFF.

This rearrangement joins TRBV7-8 to TRBJ1-3; D gene uncertain. Germline V gene sequence: CDR1 SGHVS, CDR2 FQNEAQ. The CDR3 runs 14 residues. V shed 1 base and J shed 3 bases, with 7 bases lying between them. The CDR3: CASSLERLGNTIYF. DNA of the CDR3: TGTGCCAGCAGCTTAGAAAGGCTTGGAAACACCATATATTTT. Together with reference TRBV7-8 and TRBJ1-3, the CDR3 gives the full variable domain: GAGVSQSPRYKVAKRGQDVALRCDPISGHVSLFWYQQALGQGPEFLTYFQNEAQLDKSGLPSDRFFAERPEGSVSTLKIQRTQQEDSAVYLCASSLERLGNTIYFGEGSWLTVV.

Only a few counts were recorded for this clonotype. The rearrangement uses TRBV7-3 and TRBJ2-6; D gene unclear. This CDR3 has 16 amino acids. Germline assignment: CDR1 SGHTA and CDR2 FQGTGA. V gave up 2 bases and J gave up 2 bases, with 10 bases separating them. The CDR3, as DNA: TGTGCCAGCAGCTTAGCGTCTGCCCCTGGGGCCAACGTCCTGACTTTC. It translates to CASSLASAPGANVLTF.

In its sample, this clonotype was seen many times. The junction shows a germline mismatch at one end, possibly a read error. The chain joins TRBV5-1 to TRBJ2-7; D may be TRBD2 (5 bases). This CDR3 spans 13 amino acids. The germline gives CDR1 SGHRS, CDR2 YFSETQ. The chain's CDR3 is CASSFTSSYEQYF. The CDR3 coding sequence is TGTGCCAGCAGCTTCACTAGCTCCTACGAGCAGTACTTC.